The next 24 T cell receptor beta chains were all read from a single sample in a study of Ad26.COV2.S vaccination and SARS-CoV-2 variants. The table came from immunoSEQ multiplex PCR; TCRdb's copy has only in-frame clones and leaves some out. This table has about 180,000 clones, approximately 90% appearing once. This specimen consisted of peripheral blood, obtained after recovery from COVID-19. These receptors were taken from a human donor who had recovered from COVID-19.

This chain joins TRBV19 and TRBJ2-7, with TRBD2 as a possible D gene (6 bases). The CDR3 is made up of 16 amino acids. Per germline, CDR1 LNHDA and CDR2 SQIVND (reference sequence). Trimming removed 4 bases at V and 7 bases at J, with 23 bases between. The CDR3 loop reads CASSKSGTYTFLEQYF. As DNA, the CDR3 is TGTGCCAGTAGTAAATCCGGGACTTACACCTTCTTGGAGCAGTACTTC. The full variable domain, rest sourced from reference TRBV19 and TRBJ2-7, is DGGITQSPKYLFRKEGQNVTLSCEQNLNHDAMYWYRQDPGQGLRLIYYSQIVNDFQKGDIAEGYSVSREKKESFPLTVTSAQKNPTAFYLCASSKSGTYTFLEQYFGPGTRLTVT.

This clone was seen once. V gene TRBV19 combines with J gene TRBJ1-3; D is undetermined. CDR1 and CDR2 from the germline V gene are LNHDA and SQIVND (reference sequence). The CDR3 spans 14 residues. Between the trimmed V and J ends, which lost 5 bases and 4 bases, there was a span of 12 bases. CDR3 sequence: CASSLHPSGNTIYF. The CDR3 DNA reads TGTGCCAGTAGTCTTCACCCGTCCGGAAACACCATATATTTT.

The chain recombines TRBV4-1 with TRBJ1-3, with D uncertain. The CDR3 runs 12 residues. From germline, CDR1 is MGHRA and CDR2 YSYEKL. The ends were cut back, 4 bases at V and 3 bases at J, with 4 bases in the middle. CDR3 amino acids: CASSLGGNTIYF. DNA for the CDR3: TGCGCCAGCAGCCTTGGTGGAAACACCATATATTTT.

The V call is TRBV27, the J call TRBJ2-3, with 8 nucleotides matching TRBD2. CDR3 length: 15 amino acids. V lost 5 bases to trimming and J lost 0 bases; unmatched junction nucleotides: 4. Germline loops: CDR1 MNHEY, CDR2 SMNVEV (reference sequence). CDR3 sequence (DNA): TGTGCCAGCAGTCCCAGACTAGCGAGCACAGATACGCAGTATTTT. This encodes CASSPRLASTDTQYF.

Points on this clone: In the same sample, other DNA sequences code for this CDR3. V is TRBV18 and J is TRBJ2-7, with D perhaps assigned TRBD1 or TRBD2 (5 bases each). The length of the CDR3 is 14 residues. The V gene's germline CDR1 is KGHSH and CDR2 LQKENI. Trimming shortened V by 3 bases and J by 2 bases, and 11 bases separated the two germline ends. The CDR3 bases are TGTGCCAGCTCACCCCGGGACCGGACCTACGAGCAGTACTTC. It yields the protein CASSPRDRTYEQYF.

The chain has TRBV4-1 and TRBJ2-5, with D maybe TRBD2 (6 bases). Trimming pared 5 bases from V and 4 bases from J, leaving 17 bases between. CDR3 length: 15 residues. Germline V lookup: CDR1 MGHRA, CDR2 YSYEKL. CDR3 amino acids: CASSSRPKGGETQYF. The CDR3 DNA reads as TGCGCCAGCAGCTCCCGACCCAAGGGAGGAGAGACCCAGTACTTC.

V and J are TRBV2 and TRBJ1-4, with 7 bases that match TRBD1. V lost 5 bases and J lost 3; bases outside the gene matches: 6. CDR1 is SNHLY and CDR2 is FYNNEI in the germline V gene. The length of the CDR3 is 15 residues. In nucleotides, the CDR3 is TGTGCCAGCAGTCGAGAGGGGGCTTCTAATGAAAAACTGTTTTTT. Translated, it gives CASSREGASNEKLFF.

The chain recombines TRBV4-1 with TRBJ2-3; possibly TRBD2 for D (6 bases). CDR3 length: 14 amino acids. The germline V gene encodes CDR1 MGHRA and CDR2 YSYEKL. Between the trimmed V and J ends, which lost 0 bases and 11 bases, there was a span of 15 bases. The CDR3 protein is CASSQDLRPGEQYF. The DNA for the CDR3 is TGCGCCAGCAGCCAAGATCTACGCCCGGGGGAGCAGTATTTT.

V and J are TRBV18 and TRBJ1-3; D gene unclear. Germline V gives CDR1 KGHSH, CDR2 LQKENI. The CDR3 spans 15 residues. The V end was cut by 3 bases, the J end by 0 bases, with 9 bases between. The DNA of the CDR3 is TGTGCCAGCTCACCTCTGAAAGACTCTGGAAACACCATATATTTT. Residues: CASSPLKDSGNTIYF.

CDR3 bases: TGTGCCAGCGCTAGAACAGGGGGCCGGAATAATTCACCCCTCCACTTT. Encoded protein: CASARTGGRNNSPLHF. The genes are TRBV28 and TRBJ1-6; 9 bases fit TRBD1. V trimming: 8 bases; J trimming: 5 bases; junction bases outside the gene matches: 10. The CDR3 has 16 amino acids. Germline V gene data show CDR1 as MDHEN and CDR2 as SYDVKM.

The rearrangement joins TRBV2 to TRBJ2-3; D is possibly TRBD1 (5 bases). The CDR3 has 11 amino acids. Trimming took off 4 bases at V and 12 bases at J, with 11 bases between the two ends. Looked up from germline, CDR1 is SNHLY and CDR2 is FYNNEI. The CDR3 nucleotides are TGTGCCAGCAGTGTTCAGACAGAACAGTATTTT. Its translation: CASSVQTEQYF.

The CDR3 protein is CASSVAGAPAGNTIYF. DNA of the CDR3: TGTGCCAGCAGCGTAGCTGGGGCCCCCGCTGGAAACACCATATATTTT. This sequence joins TRBV9 and TRBJ1-3; possible D gene TRBD1, 5 bases. The CDR3 sequence is 16 residues long. Deletions cut 0 bases from V and 2 bases from J, with 12 bases between. Germline lookup yields CDR1 SGDLS and CDR2 YYNGEE. The variable domain in full, with the rest retrieved from reference TRBV9 and TRBJ1-3, is DSGVTQTPKHLITATGQRVTLRCSPRSGDLSVYWYQQSLDQGLQFLIQYYNGEERAKGNILERFSAQQFPDLHSELNLSSLELGDSALYFCASSVAGAPAGNTIYFGEGSWLTVV.

The chain uses TRBV11-2 and TRBJ2-5; 9 bases fit TRBD2. V was pared by 2 bases and J by 2 bases, with 9 bases of the junction left unmatched. Germline lookup yields CDR1 SGHAT and CDR2 FQNNGV. The CDR3 has 17 residues. CDR3 nucleotide sequence: TGTGCCAGCAGCTTACTCCTAGCGGGATATGTACAAGAGACCCAGTACTTC. It codes for CASSLLLAGYVQETQYF.

This chain uses TRBV19 with TRBJ2-3; D possibly corresponds to TRBD2 (7 bases). CDR1 is LNHDA, CDR2 SQIVND, per germline (reference sequence). Deletions cut 7 bases from V and 2 bases from J, with 16 bases between. The CDR3 is 15 residues long. The CDR3 DNA reads TGTGCCAGTAAGTCCCGGGGGGCCTCCACAGATACGCAGTATTTT. This encodes CASKSRGASTDTQYF.

The V and J genes are TRBV29-1 and TRBJ1-1; D gene unclear. Germline values: CDR1 SQVTM, CDR2 ANQGSEA. CDR3 length: 10 residues. Trimming cost V 7 bases and J 4 bases, with 7 bases left between them. The CDR3 coding sequence is TGCAGCGCCGCCGGCACTGAAGCTTTCTTT. This sequence encodes CSAAGTEAFF.

This clone showed up just once. The chain couples TRBV6-2 or TRBV6-3 to TRBJ2-5, with TRBD2 matching over 13 bases. There are 15 residues in the CDR3. Germline assignment: CDR1 MNHEY and CDR2 SVGEGT. Losses at the gene ends were 6 bases for V and 4 bases for J; bases not matched to a gene: 5. This CDR3 is CASSQLAGGPETQYF. In DNA, the CDR3 is TGTGCCAGCAGCCAACTAGCGGGAGGGCCAGAGACCCAGTACTTC.

The count of this clone is one. CDR3 residues: CASSLNTGVFQETQYF. DNA for the CDR3: TGTGCCAGCAGCTTAAATACAGGGGTCTTCCAAGAGACCCAGTACTTC. The chain links TRBV7-2 to TRBJ2-5, with 7 bases fitting TRBD1. The CDR3 is 16 amino acids. Germline V gene sequence: CDR1 SGHTA, CDR2 FQGNSA. The ends lost 2 bases at V and 1 base at J; junction bases unmatched: 7.

The V call is TRBV6-5, the J call TRBJ1-2; perhaps TRBD1 as D (6 bases). Germline V gene data show CDR1 as MNHEY and CDR2 as SVGAGI. The CDR3 length is 14 residues. The V gene lost 4 bases and the J gene lost 4 bases, with 13 bases spanning the gap. CDR3 sequence (DNA): TGTGCCAGCAGTTTAGAACAGGGAAGCTATGGCTACACCTTC. It specifies CASSLEQGSYGYTF.

The genes are TRBV9 and TRBJ2-7; TRBD2 might be the D (5 bases). V was trimmed by 2 bases and J by 4 bases, leaving 13 bases between them. Germline-derived CDR1 and CDR2 are SGDLS and YYNGEE. CDR3 length equals 14 residues. The CDR3 region has the DNA TGTGCCAGCAGCGTTCAGCAGGAGGCTTACGAGCAGTACTTC. This gives the protein CASSVQQEAYEQYF.

The chain links TRBV6-1 to TRBJ1-2; 8 nucleotides match TRBD1. V gave up 1 base and J gave up 4 bases; unmatched junction bases: 5. Germline CDR1 is MNHNS and CDR2 is SASEGT. The CDR3 sequence is 15 residues long. This chain's CDR3 is CASSEGAGGSYGYTF. In DNA form, the CDR3 reads TGTGCCAGCAGTGAAGGGGCAGGGGGCAGCTATGGCTACACCTTC.

This clone was detected a few times. V usage is TRBV5-1 and J usage is TRBJ1-1; a weak D match, TRBD1 (6 bases). Looked up from germline, CDR1 is SGHRS and CDR2 is YFSETQ. Trimming took off 2 bases at V and 5 bases at J, with 10 bases between the two ends. There are 13 residues in the CDR3. The CDR3 DNA follows: TGCGCCAGCAGCTTCCAGGGGAAGACTGAAGCTTTCTTT. This translates into CASSFQGKTEAFF.

The chain is built from TRBV25-1 and TRBJ1-1, with D possibly TRBD1 on 5 matching bases. The ends were cut back, 6 bases at V and 6 bases at J, with 11 bases in the middle. This CDR3 contains 12 residues. Per the germline V gene, CDR1 is MGHDK and CDR2 is SYGVNS. The CDR3 is CASSAGIAEAFF. CDR3 in DNA: TGTGCCAGCAGCGCAGGGATCGCTGAAGCTTTCTTT.

This chain links TRBV5-1 with TRBJ2-7; tentative D call: TRBD2 (6 bases). Germline V gene lookup returns CDR1 SGHRS and CDR2 YFSETQ. Trimming pared 3 bases from V and 6 bases from J, leaving 16 bases between. The CDR3 length is 14 residues. The CDR3 DNA sequence: TGCGCCAGCAGCTACCGGGACTCCCGTGCCGAGCAGTACTTC. Encoded protein: CASSYRDSRAEQYF.

This clone was seen just once. This chain connects TRBV5-5 to TRBJ2-1; 11 bases are a match to TRBD2. The CDR3 loop spans 16 amino acids. Germline V gene sequence: CDR1 SGHKS, CDR2 YYEKEE (reference sequence). V shed 3 bases and J 7 bases; nucleotides not matched to a gene: 9. CDR3: CASSSLLAGDLNEQFF. In DNA form, the CDR3 reads TGTGCCAGCAGCTCCCTACTAGCGGGAGATTTAAATGAGCAGTTCTTC.